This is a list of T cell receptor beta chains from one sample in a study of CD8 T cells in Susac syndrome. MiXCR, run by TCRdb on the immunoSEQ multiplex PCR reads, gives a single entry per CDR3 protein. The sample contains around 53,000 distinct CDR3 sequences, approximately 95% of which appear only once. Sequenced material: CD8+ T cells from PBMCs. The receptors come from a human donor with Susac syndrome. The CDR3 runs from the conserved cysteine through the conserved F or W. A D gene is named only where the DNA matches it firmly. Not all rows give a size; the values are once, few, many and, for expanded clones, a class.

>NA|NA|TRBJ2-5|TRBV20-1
CSARPWTVGETQYF
TGCAGTGCTAGACCATGGACAGTCGGCGAGACCCAGTACTTC
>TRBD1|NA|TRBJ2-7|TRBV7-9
CASSSPGGTKDEQYF
TGTGCCAGCAGCTCGCCAGGGGGAACCAAGGACGAGCAGTACTTC
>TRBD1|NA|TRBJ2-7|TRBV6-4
CASSADRDGDYEQYF
TGTGCCAGCAGTGCCGACAGGGATGGTGACTACGAGCAGTACTTC
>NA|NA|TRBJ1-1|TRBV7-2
CASSLERSGTEAFF
TGTGCCAGCAGCTTAGAGCGGTCGGGCACTGAAGCTTTCTTT
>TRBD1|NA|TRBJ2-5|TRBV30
CAWSYTGGQETQYF
TGTGCCTGGAGCTATACAGGGGGACAAGAGACCCAGTACTTC
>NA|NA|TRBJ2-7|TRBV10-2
CASSEGEVSEQYF
TGCGCCAGCAGTGAAGGGGAGGTAAGCGAGCAGTACTTC
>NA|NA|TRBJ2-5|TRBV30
CAWRDRFQETQYF
TGTGCCTGGAGGGACAGATTCCAAGAGACCCAGTACTTC
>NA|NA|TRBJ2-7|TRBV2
CASGSESYEQYF
TGTGCCAGCGGATCCGAAAGCTACGAGCAGTACTTC
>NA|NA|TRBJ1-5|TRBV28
CASSFVPEGNQPQHF
TGTGCCAGCAGTTTTGTACCGGAGGGCAATCAGCCCCAGCATTTT
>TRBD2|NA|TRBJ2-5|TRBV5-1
CASSLEASGVQETQYF
TGCGCCAGCAGCTTGGAGGCTAGCGGAGTACAGGAGACCCAGTACTTC
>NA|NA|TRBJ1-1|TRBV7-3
CASSLTGASEAFF
TGTGCCAGCAGCTTAACCGGGGCCAGCGAAGCTTTCTTT
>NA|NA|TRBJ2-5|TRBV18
CASSLYQETQYF
TGTGCCAGCTCACTCTACCAAGAGACCCAGTACTTC
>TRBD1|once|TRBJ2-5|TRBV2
CAPTRTGYQETQYF
TGTGCCCCCACCAGGACAGGGTACCAAGAGACCCAGTACTTC
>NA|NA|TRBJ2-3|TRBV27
CASKELAGMAADTQYF
TGTGCCAGTAAGGAGTTGGCGGGGATGGCGGCAGATACGCAGTATTTT
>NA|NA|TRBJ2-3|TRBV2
CASSERSQGRDTQYF
TGTGCCAGCAGTGAAAGGAGCCAGGGGAGAGATACGCAGTATTTT
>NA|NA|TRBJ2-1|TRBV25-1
CASSAPINEQFF
TGTGCCAGCAGCGCTCCCATCAATGAGCAGTTCTTC
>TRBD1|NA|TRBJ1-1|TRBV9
CASSVSPGQMNTEAFF
TGTGCCAGCAGCGTTTCTCCGGGACAGATGAACACTGAAGCTTTCTTT
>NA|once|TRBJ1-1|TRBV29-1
CSVVTGENTEAFF
TGCAGCGTTGTCACCGGGGAGAACACTGAAGCTTTCTTT
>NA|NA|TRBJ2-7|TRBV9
CASSVGISYEQYF
TGTGCCAGCAGCGTAGGGATCTCCTACGAGCAGTACTTC
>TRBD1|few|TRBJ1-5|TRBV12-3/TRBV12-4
CASSLVDRGNQPQHF
TGTGCCAGCAGTTTGGTTGACAGGGGCAATCAGCCCCAGCATTTT
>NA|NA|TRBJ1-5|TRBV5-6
CASSSGRNSNQPQHF
TGTGCCAGCAGCTCCGGACGGAATAGCAATCAGCCCCAGCATTTT
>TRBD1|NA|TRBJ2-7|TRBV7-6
CASSLGAGGSYEQYF
TGTGCCAGCAGCTTAGGGGCAGGGGGCAGCTACGAGCAGTACTTC
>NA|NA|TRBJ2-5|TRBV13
CASSLGRSFLSYF
TGTGCCAGCAGCTTAGGCCGTAGCTTTCTGTCGTACTTC
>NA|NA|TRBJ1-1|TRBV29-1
CSVEDAARAMVTEAFF
TGCAGCGTTGAAGACGCGGCGAGGGCCATGGTCACTGAAGCTTTCTTT
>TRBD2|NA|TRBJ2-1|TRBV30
CAWSAAGGDEQFF
TGTGCCTGGAGTGCGGCGGGGGGGGATGAGCAGTTCTTC
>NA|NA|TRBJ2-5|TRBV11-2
CASSLDGWAGLYQETQYF
TGTGCCAGCAGCTTAGATGGATGGGCGGGTTTGTACCAAGAGACCCAGTACTTC
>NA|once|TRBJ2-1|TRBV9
CASSTRPGTYRGDEQFF
TGTGCCAGCAGCACCCGACCCGGGACGTATCGAGGGGATGAGCAGTTCTTC
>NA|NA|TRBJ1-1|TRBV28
CASSLVVALNTEAFF
TGTGCCAGCAGTTTGGTGGTCGCCTTGAACACTGAAGCTTTCTTT
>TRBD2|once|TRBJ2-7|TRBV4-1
CASSQVALAAYEQYF
TGCGCCAGCAGCCAAGTAGCCCTAGCGGCCTACGAGCAGTACTTC
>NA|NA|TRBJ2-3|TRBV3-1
CASSQEYWGTTDTQYF
TGTGCCAGCAGCCAAGAATACTGGGGGACTACAGATACGCAGTATTTT
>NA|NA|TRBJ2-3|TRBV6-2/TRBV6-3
CASSYNSPAQYF
TGTGCCAGCAGTTACAATTCCCCGGCCCAGTATTTT